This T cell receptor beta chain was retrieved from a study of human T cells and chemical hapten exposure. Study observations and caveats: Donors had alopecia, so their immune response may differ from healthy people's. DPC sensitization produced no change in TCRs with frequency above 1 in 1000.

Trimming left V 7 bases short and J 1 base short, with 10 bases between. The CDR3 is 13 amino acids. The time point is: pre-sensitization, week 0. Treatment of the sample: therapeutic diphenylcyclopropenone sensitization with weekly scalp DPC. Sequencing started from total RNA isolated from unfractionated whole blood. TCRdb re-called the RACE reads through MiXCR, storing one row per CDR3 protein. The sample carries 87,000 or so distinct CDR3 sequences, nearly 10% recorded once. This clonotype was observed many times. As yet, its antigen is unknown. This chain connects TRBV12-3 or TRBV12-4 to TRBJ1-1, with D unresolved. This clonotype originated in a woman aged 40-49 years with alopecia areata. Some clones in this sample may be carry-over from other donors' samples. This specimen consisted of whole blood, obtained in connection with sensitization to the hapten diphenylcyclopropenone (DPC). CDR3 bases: TGTGCCAGCACCATGGTCCGGAACACTGAAGCTTTCTTT. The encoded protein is CASTMVRNTEAFF.